This section outlines one T cell receptor beta chain sequence together with its context. Its specificity is not known. The data originate from a study of CD8 T cells in Susac syndrome. Points from the study as a whole: The CD4+ T cell repertoires in Susac syndrome did not show any clonal expansion.

The authors negatively isolated CD8+ and CD4+ T cells and FACS-enriched TEMRA cells. It was with random hexamers that roughly 0.5 to 1 ug RNA was reverse transcribed. Amplification of TCR beta CDR3 by immunoSEQ multiplex PCR spanned 54 Vbeta and 13 Jbeta. One entry per CDR3 protein, called by TCRdb with MiXCR from the immunoSEQ multiplex PCR reads. This table has hundreds of thousands of distinct CDR3 sequences, roughly 93% appearing once. The receptor's source is a human donor with Susac syndrome. Sequencing was carried out using CD4+ T cells from PBMCs.

The CDR3 bases are TGTGCCAGCACCCGGGGAGCCTACGAGCAGTACTTC. Translating gives CASTRGAYEQYF. This chain uses TRBV6-2 or TRBV6-3 with TRBJ2-7; possible D gene TRBD2, 5 bases. The V gene's germline CDR1 is MNHEY and CDR2 SVGEGT. This CDR3 comprises 12 residues. Deletions cut 7 bases from V and 2 bases from J, with 9 bases between.